This TCR beta chain comes out of a study of blood T cell repertoires in COVID-19. Study information: Samples came from the United States, Italy and Spain, spanning acute and convalescent COVID-19.

V dropped 2 bases and J dropped 4 bases, with 5 bases sitting between them. This CDR3 is built from 12 residues. The germline V gene encodes CDR1 SNHLY and CDR2 FYNNEI. As originally analysed: Counts of nucleated cells, estimated from reference gene primer amplification, were obtained. The repertoire was sequenced with immunoSEQ multiplex PCR; TCRdb's copy has only in-frame clones and lacks some. V and J calls and clone size are copied from that table; D and trimming were computed from the DNA. The table includes 230,000 or so clones, 84% detected once. Material for sequencing was peripheral blood. This clonotype originated in a man in his thirties or forties with active or convalescent COVID-19. V usage is TRBV2 and J usage is TRBJ2-5; no firm D call. The CDR3, as DNA: TGTGCCAGCAGTGAATGGGCAGAGACCCAGTACTTC. It codes for CASSEWAETQYF.